Listed below are T cell receptor beta chains from one sample, sequenced in a study of T cell responses to AZD1222 COVID-19 vaccine. Here immunoSEQ multiplex PCR was the method, and the copy in TCRdb shows in-frame clones only, minus some. The profile shows over 150,000 clones, about 93% of them singletons. The source was peripheral blood, collected 28 days after the second dose of the MenACWY control vaccine. These receptors were taken from an adult who received the MenACWY meningococcal vaccine as a control. CDR3s include the opening cysteine and the closing phenylalanine or tryptophan. Each record gives: V gene, J gene, D gene, clone size, CDR3 DNA, CDR3 protein. D genes are given only for firm matches. Clone size is not always given. Where it is, it says once, few, many or a class for expanded clones.

TRBV7-2	TRBJ1-1	-	-	TGTGCCAGCAGCTTAGCCAGGACAAACACTGAAGCTTTCTTT	CASSLARTNTEAFF
TRBV7-8	TRBJ1-2	TRBD1	-	TGTGCCAGCAGCCAAATCCCGGGACAGGGGGCATCGTACGGCTACACCTTC	CASSQIPGQGASYGYTF
TRBV6-5	TRBJ1-6	TRBD1	-	TGTGCCAGCAGTCGGACAGGGGGCTGGTCACCCCTCCACTTT	CASSRTGGWSPLHF
TRBV18	TRBJ1-6	TRBD1	-	TGTGCCAGCTCACCACGGACAGGCGGTATGGATTCACCCCTCCACTTT	CASSPRTGGMDSPLHF
TRBV5-1	TRBJ1-4	-	-	TGCGCCAGCAGCATCCGGACAGATCTCAATGAAAAACTGTTTTTT	CASSIRTDLNEKLFF
TRBV2	TRBJ1-5	-	-	TGTGCCAGCAGTGAAATGGGGCGGCCCCAGCATTTT	CASSEMGRPQHF
TRBV11-2	TRBJ2-2	-	-	TGTGCCAGCAGCCAAGGCTTGGCGGCGAACACCGGGGAGCTGTTTTTT	CASSQGLAANTGELFF
TRBV20-1	TRBJ1-5	-	-	TGCAGTGCTAGTCGGGGCCCCAATCAGCCCCAGCATTTT	CSASRGPNQPQHF
TRBV6-2/TRBV6-3	TRBJ2-7	-	-	TGTGCCAGCAGTTACCAGACATCCTACGAGCAGTACTTC	CASSYQTSYEQYF
TRBV5-8	TRBJ1-5	-	-	TGTGCCAGCAGCTTCGCACAGGTGGGGAATAGCAATCAGCCCCAGCATTTT	CASSFAQVGNSNQPQHF
TRBV7-9	TRBJ2-1	TRBD2	-	TGTGCCAGCAGAACGGGGAGGGACCGATACAATGAGCAGTTCTTC	CASRTGRDRYNEQFF
TRBV5-1	TRBJ1-2	-	-	TGCGCCAGCAGCCCCCGGGATCGAGACTATGGCTACACCTTC	CASSPRDRDYGYTF
TRBV7-3	TRBJ2-2	-	-	TGTGCCAGCAGCCCGGGGACGGGGAACGGGGAGCTGTTTTTT	CASSPGTGNGELFF
TRBV18	TRBJ1-6	TRBD1	-	TGTGCCAGCTCACCCGATGACAGGGGTAATTCACCCCTCCACTTT	CASSPDDRGNSPLHF
TRBV11-2	TRBJ1-2	-	-	TGTGCCAGCAGCCCTAATCGAGACTATGGCTACACCTTC	CASSPNRDYGYTF
TRBV19	TRBJ1-1	-	-	TGTGCCAGTACTAGTCGCAACAGGGCGAGTGAAGCTTTCTTT	CASTSRNRASEAFF
TRBV15	TRBJ1-5	-	-	TGTGCCACCAGCAGAGTGGACGGTAGCAATCAGCCCCAGCATTTT	CATSRVDGSNQPQHF
TRBV11-2	TRBJ2-2	TRBD1	-	TGTGCCAGCAGCACCCGGACAGGGGGCAACACCGGGGAGCTGTTTTTT	CASSTRTGGNTGELFF
TRBV23-1	TRBJ2-7	-	-	TGCGCCAGCAAAGGGGCCCGATGCAGTTTCTCCTACGAGCAGTACTTC	CASKGARCSFSYEQYF
TRBV5-1	TRBJ1-6	TRBD1	once	TGCGCCAGCAGCTTGGCTTCCCTGACAGGGGGCGGATCACCCCTCCACTTT	CASSLASLTGGGSPLHF
TRBV7-2	TRBJ1-5	-	-	TGTGCCAGCAGCTCGGGACCCAATAGCAATCAGCCCCAGCATTTT	CASSSGPNSNQPQHF
TRBV6-2/TRBV6-3	TRBJ1-5	-	-	TGTGCCAGCAGTTACGATGATGCCTCGAACGAACTAAGAGCATGGCAGCCCCAGCATTTT	CASSYDDASNELRAWQPQHF
TRBV6-5	TRBJ1-2	TRBD1	-	TGTGCCAGCAGACTTACAGGGGGCGCCTATGGCTACACCTTC	CASRLTGGAYGYTF
TRBV6-1	TRBJ1-1	-	-	TGTGCCAGCAGTGGACCTGCAGGGTTAATGAACACTGAAGCTTTCTTT	CASSGPAGLMNTEAFF
TRBV7-6	TRBJ1-2	-	-	TGTGCCAGCCGTACAGCTCCTGGCCTTTACACCTTC	CASRTAPGLYTF
TRBV3-1/TRBV3-2	TRBJ1-2	TRBD1	-	TGTGCCAGCAGCCCAGGGGGGATTTCCATCTATGGCTACACCTTC	CASSPGGISIYGYTF
TRBV28	TRBJ1-2	-	-	TGTGCCAGCAGTTTAATACTACAGGGCGACAAGGGCTACACCTTC	CASSLILQGDKGYTF
TRBV6-5	TRBJ1-1	-	-	TGTGCCAGCAGTTATAACAGAAACACTGAAGCTTTCTTT	CASSYNRNTEAFF
TRBV25-1	TRBJ2-3	TRBD1	-	TGTGCCAGCAGTGAATCCGGACAGGCCAGGGATACGCAGTATTTT	CASSESGQARDTQYF
TRBV3-1/TRBV3-2	TRBJ1-5	-	-	TGTGCCAGCAGCCAATCGCATAGCAATCAGCCCCAGCATTTT	CASSQSHSNQPQHF
TRBV7-2	TRBJ2-5	-	-	TGTGCCAGCAGCTTAACCGGGCCCCGAGAGACCCAGTACTTC	CASSLTGPRETQYF
TRBV29-1	TRBJ2-1	-	-	TGCAGCGCCTATGGCAATGAGCAGTTCTTC	CSAYGNEQFF
TRBV7-9	TRBJ2-2	-	-	TGTGCCAGCAGCTTTACGGAGATAAAGGTGTTTTTT	CASSFTEIKVFF
TRBV5-4	TRBJ2-7	-	once	TGTGCCAGCAGCTTCCTAGAGTACGAGCAGTACTTC	CASSFLEYEQYF
TRBV6-5	TRBJ2-3	-	-	TGTGCCAGCAGGGGTACGAGGGGGGCCACAGATACGCAGTATTTT	CASRGTRGATDTQYF
TRBV24-1	TRBJ1-1	-	-	TGTGCCACCAGTGATTGGGGCATGGACACTGAAGCTTTCTTT	CATSDWGMDTEAFF
TRBV10-3	TRBJ1-6	-	-	TGTGCCATCAGTGAATCCACAGGAGTCGGAAATTCACCCCTCCACTTT	CAISESTGVGNSPLHF
TRBV5-1	TRBJ1-3	-	-	TGCGCCAGCAGCTTGGAAGGTCACTCTGGAAACACCATATATTTT	CASSLEGHSGNTIYF
TRBV5-6	TRBJ1-3	-	-	TGTGCCAGCAGTCGGGTCGGCCACGGTAAAGGAAACACCATATATTTT	CASSRVGHGKGNTIYF
TRBV4-2	TRBJ2-2	-	-	TGTGCCAGCAGCCAAGACCGGCGGGTGGAGACCGGGGAGCTGTTTTTT	CASSQDRRVETGELFF
TRBV19	TRBJ2-2	TRBD2	-	TGTGCCACCTTAAACGCAGCGGGGGCAAGCACCGGGGAGCTGTTTTTT	CATLNAAGASTGELFF
TRBV30	TRBJ1-5	-	-	TGTGCCTGGAGTGTACAAGGGAATCAGCCCCAGCATTTT	CAWSVQGNQPQHF
TRBV6-4	TRBJ1-1	-	-	TGTGCCAGCAGGACGGAGGTAGGCACTGAAGCTTTCTTT	CASRTEVGTEAFF
TRBV6-1	TRBJ1-5	-	-	TGTGCCAGCAGTGAATGGGTTGTAAGGGTAAGCAATCAGCCCCAGCATTTT	CASSEWVVRVSNQPQHF
TRBV9	TRBJ1-4	-	once	TGTGCCAGCAGCCTATCGCAGGGAAAACTGTTTTTT	CASSLSQGKLFF
TRBV7-2	TRBJ2-1	-	-	TGTGCCAGCAGCTTACTAACTGTGGATGAGCAGTTCTTC	CASSLLTVDEQFF
TRBV11-2	TRBJ1-2	-	-	TGTGCCAGCAGCTCATTCGACATTGGCTACACCTTC	CASSSFDIGYTF
TRBV5-4	TRBJ2-2	-	-	TGTGCCAGCAAACGTGGGGGGGCCGGGGCCGGGGAGCTGTTTTTT	CASKRGGAGAGELFF
TRBV2	TRBJ2-5	TRBD2	-	TGTGCCAGCAGCCCGGGGGGTATTGGCCAAGAGACCCAGTACTTC	CASSPGGIGQETQYF
TRBV6-2/TRBV6-3	TRBJ1-2	-	-	TGTGCCAGCAGTTCGGCCGGAAGAAACTATGGCTACACCTTC	CASSSAGRNYGYTF
TRBV3-1/TRBV3-2	TRBJ2-1	TRBD2	-	TGTGCCAGCAGCCCTACGGGAGGGGGCTACAATGAGCAGTTCTTC	CASSPTGGGYNEQFF
TRBV19	TRBJ2-3	-	-	TGTGCCAGTAGTAGCCAGGGAGCAGATACGCAGTATTTT	CASSSQGADTQYF
TRBV5-1	TRBJ2-5	TRBD2	once	TGCGCCAGCAGCGAAGCCGGGACTAGCGGCGAGACCCAGTACTTC	CASSEAGTSGETQYF
TRBV7-3	TRBJ2-2	TRBD2	-	TGTGCCAGCAGTGAGCGGGGGAACACCGGGGAGCTGTTTTTT	CASSERGNTGELFF
TRBV3-1/TRBV3-2	TRBJ2-5	TRBD2	-	TGTGCCAGCAGACCCCAGAACTTAGCGGGGGAGACCCAGTACTTC	CASRPQNLAGETQYF
TRBV5-4	TRBJ1-6	-	-	TGTGCCAGCAGTCTCCCAGACCGATATAATTCACCCCTCCACTTT	CASSLPDRYNSPLHF
TRBV6-5	TRBJ2-7	TRBD1	-	TGTGCCAGCAGAGGGACAGGGAGAACCTACGAGCAGTACTTC	CASRGTGRTYEQYF